The 23 T cell receptor beta chains in this list originate from one sample, sequenced in a study of shared clonotypes between healthy human individuals. Naive CD8 cells, CD45RO-negative and positively selected for CCR7, excluded terminally differentiated effector memory CD45RA+ cells. Assay: immunoSEQ multiplex PCR; the TCRdb copy retains only in-frame clones and omits some. In the table there are roughly 2,000,000 clones, roughly 93% of which are singletons. Specimen: naive CD8+ T cells from PBMCs. These receptors came from a man younger than 30 in good health. Some clones in this sample may be carry-over from other donors' samples.

The chain has TRBV6-5 and TRBJ2-7; maybe TRBD2 (6 bases). The CDR3 extends over 16 amino acids. From germline, CDR1 is MNHEY and CDR2 SVGAGI. The ends were cut back, 0 bases at V and 2 bases at J, with 14 bases in the middle. CDR3 DNA: TGTGCCAGCAGTTACTCTGGGACGGGAGCAACCTACGAGCAGTACTTC. Translating gives CASSYSGTGATYEQYF.

The V call is TRBV7-2, the J call TRBJ2-5; D gene uncertain. This CDR3 region has 12 residues. CDR1 and CDR2 (germline): SGHTA, FQGNSA. V was trimmed by 2 bases and J by 2 bases, leaving 3 bases between them. CDR3 DNA: TGTGCCAGCAGCTTAAAACAAGAGACCCAGTACTTC. Its translation is CASSLKQETQYF.

The genes are TRBV27 and TRBJ2-2, with TRBD2 matching 15 bases. The CDR3 spans 18 residues. Losses at the gene ends were 2 bases for V and 5 bases for J; bases not matched to a gene: 6. Per germline, CDR1 MNHEY and CDR2 SMNVEV (reference sequence). CDR3 region: CASSLTGTSGRRTGELFF. In nucleotides, the CDR3 is TGTGCCAGCAGTTTAACGGGGACTAGCGGGAGGAGGACCGGGGAGCTGTTTTTT.

V and J are TRBV5-8 and TRBJ2-2, with a weak D call TRBD1 (5 bases). CDR1 is SGHTS and CDR2 is YDEGEE in the germline V gene. V was cut by 3 bases and J by 0 bases, with 9 bases left in between. This CDR3 has 15 amino acids. CDR3 residues: CASSYDSPNTGELFF. Here the CDR3 DNA reads TGTGCCAGCAGCTACGACAGCCCGAACACCGGGGAGCTGTTTTTT.

This clone was picked up one time. Other DNA variants within this sample encode the same CDR3. The chain combines TRBV28 with TRBJ2-7; TRBD1 aligns across 7 bases. Unmatched junction bases numbered 6, after V lost 1 base and J lost 3 bases. The length of the CDR3 is 15 residues. In germline, CDR1 is MDHEN, CDR2 SYDVKM. CDR3: CASSLSGTALYEQYF. The DNA for the CDR3 is TGTGCCAGCAGTTTATCCGGGACAGCCCTCTACGAGCAGTACTTC.

The V call is TRBV5-4, the J call TRBJ1-1; D is uncertain. The CDR3 is 13 residues long. V gave up 6 bases and J gave up 7 bases, with 16 bases separating them. In germline, CDR1 is SGHNT, CDR2 YYREEE (reference sequence). CDR3 region: CASTLGLEDEAFF. The CDR3 DNA follows: TGTGCCAGCACCCTGGGTTTGGAGGATGAAGCTTTCTTT.

J is TRBJ2-7 and V is TRBV28, with a weak D call TRBD2 (5 bases). This CDR3 has 15 amino acids. Germline V gene data show CDR1 as MDHEN and CDR2 as SYDVKM. Trimming pared 4 bases from V and 6 bases from J, leaving 19 bases between. The CDR3 protein is CASSSHVDSPGEQYF. In DNA, the CDR3 is TGTGCCAGCAGTTCGCACGTGGACTCCCCGGGCGAGCAGTACTTC. Combining the CDR3 with reference TRBV28 and TRBJ2-7 gives the whole variable domain DVKVTQSSRYLVKRTGEKVFLECVQDMDHENMFWYRQDPGLGLRLIYFSYDVKMKEKGDIPEGYSVSREKKERFSLILESASTNQTSMYLCASSSHVDSPGEQYFGPGTRLTVT.

A word on this clone: Other DNA sequences in this specimen translate into the identical CDR3. This chain joins TRBV27 and TRBJ2-7, with a weak D call TRBD2 (6 bases). With 0 bases removed from V and 2 bases from J, the gap between germline ends came to 11 bases. Per the germline V gene, CDR1 is MNHEY and CDR2 is SMNVEV (reference sequence). The CDR3 sequence is 15 residues long. The CDR3 DNA sequence: TGTGCCAGCAGTTTATCCGGCGGAGGGGCCTACGAGCAGTACTTC. It codes for CASSLSGGGAYEQYF.

The chain has TRBV7-9 and TRBJ1-1; D is possibly TRBD1 (6 bases). The CDR3 has 15 amino acids. The V end was cut by 2 bases, the J end by 5 bases, with 15 bases between. Germline V gene data show CDR1 as SEHNR and CDR2 as FQNEAQ (reference sequence). CDR3 region: CASSLLRGAVTEAFF. In DNA form, the CDR3 reads TGTGCCAGCAGCTTACTTCGGGGGGCAGTAACTGAAGCTTTCTTT.

J is TRBJ2-2 and V is TRBV7-6; D is perhaps TRBD1 (5 bases). Germline CDR1 reads SGHVS; CDR2 reads FNYEAQ. The CDR3 contains 16 residues. The V end was cut by 4 bases, the J end by 0 bases, with 12 bases between. CDR3 sequence: CASSSMTDPNTGELFF. The CDR3 DNA sequence: TGTGCCAGCAGCTCGATGACAGACCCGAACACCGGGGAGCTGTTTTTT.

V and J are TRBV5-1 and TRBJ2-2, with TRBD1 matching 7 bases. This CDR3 is built from 16 residues. The trim removed 3 bases at V and 5 bases at J, leaving 10 bases unmatched. CDR1 is SGHRS and CDR2 is YFSETQ in the germline V gene. The CDR3 nucleotides are TGCGCCAGCAGCTCCCAAATAACAGGGGAGACCGGGGAGCTGTTTTTT. It is translated as CASSSQITGETGELFF.

The V gene is TRBV28, the J gene TRBJ2-1; D may be TRBD2 (5 bases). This CDR3 comprises 14 residues. Trimming left V 2 bases short and J 5 bases short, with 10 bases between. CDR1 is MDHEN, CDR2 SYDVKM, per germline. The DNA of the CDR3 is TGTGCCAGCAGTTTAGCGGGCCTTAACAATGAGCAGTTCTTC. Translation gives CASSLAGLNNEQFF. The full variable domain, completed using reference TRBV28 and TRBJ2-1, is DVKVTQSSRYLVKRTGEKVFLECVQDMDHENMFWYRQDPGLGLRLIYFSYDVKMKEKGDIPEGYSVSREKKERFSLILESASTNQTSMYLCASSLAGLNNEQFFGPGTRLTVL.

In DNA, the CDR3 is TGCAGCGGCGTGGGGGAGATGGGCGAGCAGTACTTC. This translates into CSGVGEMGEQYF. V usage is TRBV29-1 and J usage is TRBJ2-7; either TRBD1 or TRBD2 may fit D (5 bases each). Germline-derived CDR1 and CDR2 are SQVTM and ANQGSEA. The CDR3 has 12 amino acids. Trimming left V 7 bases short and J 6 bases short, with 16 bases between.

J is TRBJ2-1 and V is TRBV19, with D perhaps being TRBD1 or TRBD2 (6 bases each). CDR1 is LNHDA, CDR2 SQIVND, per germline (reference sequence). The length of the CDR3 is 18 residues. Trimming cost V 1 base and J 0 bases, with 16 bases left between them. The CDR3 reads CASSIAGVLSGSYNEQFF. In nucleotides, the CDR3 is TGTGCCAGTAGTATAGCAGGGGTGCTTAGCGGCTCCTACAATGAGCAGTTCTTC.

The chain links TRBV5-1 to TRBJ2-1; 8 bases are a match to TRBD2. This CDR3 is 16 amino acids long. Germline trimming cut 0 bases from V and 3 bases from J; bases unmatched to any gene: 5. Germline V gives CDR1 SGHRS, CDR2 YFSETQ. Written as DNA, the CDR3 is TGCGCCAGCAGCTTGGATGAGCGGGAGTACTACAATGAGCAGTTCTTC. It is translated as CASSLDEREYYNEQFF.

The J gene is TRBJ2-7, the V gene TRBV7-6; D might be TRBD1 (6 bases). V was pared by 5 bases and J by 6 bases, with 14 bases between. The CDR3 length is 13 residues. In germline, CDR1 is SGHVS, CDR2 FNYEAQ. The chain's CDR3 is CASSQDSGLEQYF. DNA for the CDR3: TGTGCCAGCAGCCAGGACAGTGGTCTCGAGCAGTACTTC.

This chain connects TRBV28 to TRBJ1-1, with D unresolved. Germline CDR1 reads MDHEN; CDR2 reads SYDVKM. This CDR3 contains 12 residues. Trimming stripped 2 bases from V and 3 bases from J, with 4 bases between. CDR3 nucleotide sequence: TGTGCCAGCAGTTTAAAGTACACTGAAGCTTTCTTT. Protein product: CASSLKYTEAFF.

The gene calls are TRBV2 and TRBJ1-1; 7 bases align to TRBD1. Germline values: CDR1 SNHLY, CDR2 FYNNEI. The CDR3 is 13 residues long. After removal of 5 bases from V and 8 bases from J, the junction contained 8 bases not matched to a gene. In DNA, the CDR3 is TGTGCCAGCAGTAAATTAGGGACAGTAGAAGCTTTCTTT. Protein: CASSKLGTVEAFF.

The chain employs TRBV7-6 and TRBJ2-3, with D possibly being TRBD1 or TRBD2 (5 bases each). V lost 5 bases and J 2 bases, leaving 14 bases between the germline ends. The germline CDR1 and CDR2 sequences are SGHVS and FNYEAQ. This CDR3 spans 15 amino acids. CDR3 in DNA: TGTGCCAGCAGCCCCCTGGGGGACCCCACAGATACGCAGTATTTT. It yields the protein CASSPLGDPTDTQYF.

The chain couples TRBV5-1 to TRBJ2-7; TRBD1 might be the D (6 bases). Germline values: CDR1 SGHRS, CDR2 YFSETQ. Trimming took off 5 bases at V and 5 bases at J, with 11 bases between the two ends. This CDR3 has 12 amino acids. Here the CDR3 reads CASRAQGHEQYF. The DNA for the CDR3 is TGCGCCAGCAGAGCACAGGGCCACGAGCAGTACTTC.

A remark on this clone: At the DNA level, this CDR3 is encoded by other sequences in the same sample as well. This chain joins TRBV7-9 and TRBJ1-1; TRBD1 is a possible D gene (5 bases). V was cut by 1 base and J by 5 bases, with 8 bases left in between. In germline, CDR1 is SEHNR, CDR2 FQNEAQ (reference sequence). The CDR3 consists of 13 residues. The CDR3 DNA follows: TGTGCCAGCAGCTTAGGTTGGGGGACTGAAGCTTTCTTT. Residues: CASSLGWGTEAFF.

This sequence joins TRBV7-3 and TRBJ2-7; D ambiguous. The CDR3 has 13 amino acids. The V end was cut by 4 bases, the J end by 4 bases, with 11 bases between. Germline V lookup: CDR1 SGHTA, CDR2 FQGTGA. CDR3 sequence: CASSSVVEYEQYF. The CDR3 nucleotides read TGTGCCAGCAGCTCAGTCGTTGAGTACGAGCAGTACTTC.

In its sample, this clone was seen a few times. The chain uses TRBV4-2 and TRBJ1-1, with a weak D call TRBD1 (5 bases). The CDR3 consists of 15 residues. Germline values: CDR1 LGHNA, CDR2 YNFKEQ. The V and J ends lost 6 bases and 3 bases respectively, with 17 bases between them. CDR3 nucleotide sequence: TGTGCCAGCAGTCCCAGACAGTTTGGGGACACTGAAGCTTTCTTT. Its protein product is CASSPRQFGDTEAFF.